These 23 T cell receptor beta chains originate from one sample sequenced in a study of CD8 T cell repertoires and HIV-1 epitope variants. Measured with immunoSEQ multiplex PCR; TCRdb has only the in-frame clones, and not every one. Among roughly 100,000 clones listed, over 70% were seen once. Sequenced input: uncultured baseline CD8+ T cells from peripheral blood mononuclear cells (PBMCs). Source of these receptors: a male donor with HIV.

The chain is built from TRBV28 and TRBJ1-5; D is undetermined. The germline V gene has CDR1 MDHEN and CDR2 SYDVKM. The V and J ends lost 1 base and 5 bases respectively, with 9 bases between them. CDR3 length: 14 amino acids. This CDR3 reads CASSLSGSYQPQHF. The CDR3 coding sequence is TGTGCCAGCAGTTTATCAGGAAGTTATCAGCCCCAGCATTTT.

The CDR3 DNA sequence: TGTGCCAGCAGCCCATTCTGGGGTTCGGCGTTTGAAGCTTTCTTT. Translation: CASSPFWGSAFEAFF. The V gene is TRBV6-5, the J gene TRBJ1-1; D not resolved. Germline CDR1 and CDR2: MNHEY and SVGAGI. The CDR3 is made up of 15 amino acids. V was shortened by 6 bases and J by 7 bases, with 21 bases between the two germline ends.

CDR3 DNA sequence: TGTGCCAGCAGCGGTGGACAGAGTTTAGCCTCCTACGAGCAGTACTTC. It yields the protein CASSGGQSLASYEQYF. The rearrangement joins TRBV9 to TRBJ2-7; weak D call: TRBD1 (6 bases). There are 16 residues in the CDR3. Trimming stripped 3 bases from V and 0 bases from J, with 16 bases between. Germline CDR1 and CDR2: SGDLS and YYNGEE.

This clone came up a few times. The V and J genes are TRBV30 and TRBJ1-2; D may be TRBD1 (6 bases). CDR3 length: 14 residues. Trimming stripped 3 bases from V and 6 bases from J, with 17 bases between. Germline loops: CDR1 GTSNPN, CDR2 SVGIG (reference sequence). The CDR3, as DNA: TGTGCCTGGAGCCCTGGGCTCGGGGGGCATGGCTACACCTTC. Translating gives CAWSPGLGGHGYTF.

V is TRBV30 and J is TRBJ2-5, with a weak D call TRBD1 (6 bases). Germline CDR1 reads GTSNPN; CDR2 reads SVGIG (reference sequence). V lost 0 bases and J lost 5, with 19 bases in between. This CDR3 spans 16 amino acids. CDR3 sequence reads: CAWSVDHDRLGETQYF. CDR3 sequence (DNA): TGTGCCTGGAGTGTCGACCACGACAGGCTGGGGGAGACCCAGTACTTC.

The J gene is TRBJ2-7, the V gene TRBV30; 9 bases are a match to TRBD1. Per germline, CDR1 GTSNPN and CDR2 SVGIG (reference sequence). V lost 5 bases, J lost 3 bases, and 2 bases stayed unmatched. This CDR3 has 12 amino acids. The CDR3 is CAWGTGNYEQYF. DNA for the CDR3: TGTGCCTGGGGGACAGGGAACTACGAGCAGTACTTC. The variable domain in full, with the rest retrieved from reference TRBV30 and TRBJ2-7, is SQTIHQWPATLVQPVGSPLSLECTVEGTSNPNLYWYRQAAGRGLQLLFYSVGIGQISSEVPQNLSASRPQDRQFILSSKKLLLSDSGFYLCAWGTGNYEQYFGPGTRLTVT.

The chain combines TRBV4-3 with TRBJ1-3; D gene ambiguous. Germline V gene data show CDR1 as LGHNA and CDR2 as YSLEER. V was shortened by 0 bases and J by 0 bases, with 9 bases between the two germline ends. This CDR3 comprises 16 residues. CDR3 sequence: CASSQDISFSGNTIYF. Written as DNA, the CDR3 is TGCGCCAGCAGCCAAGATATCTCCTTCTCTGGAAACACCATATATTTT.

V gene TRBV28 combines with J gene TRBJ1-2; D not certain. Trimming stripped 3 bases from V and 1 base from J, with 6 bases between. Germline V gives CDR1 MDHEN, CDR2 SYDVKM. The CDR3 has 13 residues. The DNA of the CDR3 is TGTGCCAGCAGTTTGGGGATTAACTATGGCTACACCTTC. Amino acid sequence: CASSLGINYGYTF.

The chain's CDR3 is CASSLTGNTEAFF. The CDR3 DNA is TGTGCCAGCAGCTTAACAGGGAACACTGAAGCTTTCTTT. The chain combines TRBV5-6 with TRBJ1-1; perhaps TRBD1 as D (5 bases). The V gene's germline CDR1 is SGHDT and CDR2 YYEEEE. This CDR3 spans 13 amino acids. The V and J ends lost 2 bases and 1 base respectively, with 6 bases between them.

The CDR3 region is CASSLGLEETQYF. CDR3 in DNA: TGTGCCAGCAGCTTAGGACTGGAGGAGACCCAGTACTTC. J is TRBJ2-5 and V is TRBV5-4, with TRBD2 as a possible D gene (5 bases). The CDR3 contains 13 residues. V was pared by 2 bases and J by 5 bases, with 10 bases between. The germline V gene has CDR1 SGHNT and CDR2 YYREEE (reference sequence). Based on the CDR3 plus reference TRBV5-4 and TRBJ2-5, the full variable domain is ETGVTQSPTHLIKTRGQQVTLRCSSQSGHNTVSWYQQALGQGPQFIFQYYREEENGRGNFPPRFSGLQFPNYSSELNVNALELDDSALYLCASSLGLEETQYFGPGTRLLVL.

The chain joins TRBV7-9 to TRBJ2-3; no reliable D call. The CDR3 is 11 amino acids. Germline values: CDR1 SEHNR, CDR2 FQNEAQ (reference sequence). Trimming pared 4 bases from V and 6 bases from J, leaving 5 bases between. CDR3 coding DNA: TGTGCCAGCAGCTCCTGGGATACGCAGTATTTT. This translates into CASSSWDTQYF.

V is TRBV30 and J is TRBJ2-1, with 9 bases lining up with TRBD2. J lost 0 bases, V lost 3 bases, and 0 bases had no gene match. This CDR3 contains 14 residues. Germline V lookup: CDR1 GTSNPN, CDR2 SVGIG (reference sequence). The CDR3 bases are TGTGCCTGGAGAGCGGGGGGCTCCTACAATGAGCAGTTCTTC. As protein: CAWRAGGSYNEQFF.

V is TRBV27 and J is TRBJ1-1, with unresolved D. Germline V gives CDR1 MNHEY, CDR2 SMNVEV (reference sequence). Trimming cost V 3 bases and J 5 bases, with 10 bases left between them. The CDR3 covers 13 residues. The CDR3 loop is CASSFQQGTEAFF. The CDR3 bases are TGTGCCAGCAGTTTCCAACAAGGGACTGAAGCTTTCTTT.

The gene calls are TRBV9 and TRBJ1-3; the D gene is possibly TRBD1 (5 bases). V was clipped by 0 bases and J by 3 bases, with 10 bases between them. The CDR3 has 15 amino acids. CDR1 and CDR2 (germline): SGDLS, YYNGEE. The CDR3 protein is CASSVVGAGGNTIYF. CDR3 sequence (DNA): TGTGCCAGCAGCGTAGTTGGGGCGGGTGGAAACACCATATATTTT.

The gene calls are TRBV4-2 and TRBJ1-5; no clear D gene. V was pared by 0 bases and J by 1 base, with 7 bases between. Germline V gene lookup returns CDR1 LGHNA and CDR2 YNFKEQ. The CDR3 loop spans 15 amino acids. CDR3 loop: CASSQDRLSNQPQHF. In DNA form, the CDR3 reads TGTGCCAGCAGCCAAGATCGGTTGAGCAATCAGCCCCAGCATTTT.

J is TRBJ2-5 and V is TRBV19; 7 bases are a match to TRBD1. After removal of 1 base from V and 1 base from J, the junction contained 3 bases not matched to a gene. Germline assignment: CDR1 LNHDA and CDR2 SQIVND (reference sequence). There are 15 residues in the CDR3. CDR3 loop: CASSIAGQFQETQYF. The DNA for the CDR3 is TGTGCCAGTAGTATAGCGGGACAGTTCCAAGAGACCCAGTACTTC. Variable domain in full (rest from reference TRBV19 and TRBJ2-5): DGGITQSPKYLFRKEGQNVTLSCEQNLNHDAMYWYRQDPGQGLRLIYYSQIVNDFQKGDIAEGYSVSREKKESFPLTVTSAQKNPTAFYLCASSIAGQFQETQYFGPGTRLLVL.

The chain couples TRBV13 to TRBJ1-1; 7 bases fit TRBD1. Germline V gene lookup returns CDR1 PRHDT and CDR2 FYEKMQ (reference sequence). The length of the CDR3 is 13 residues. Trimming removed 5 bases from V and 6 bases from J; junction bases left unmatched: 6. The CDR3 DNA is TGTGCCAGCAGCGAAAGACAGGGTTCTGAAGCTTTCTTT. As protein: CASSERQGSEAFF.

This clone was counted only a few times. This sequence joins TRBV5-4 and TRBJ2-5; tentatively, D is TRBD1 or TRBD2 (5 bases each). The ends were cut back, 5 bases at V and 4 bases at J, with 12 bases in the middle. The CDR3 extends over 13 amino acids. CDR1 is SGHNT, CDR2 YYREEE, per germline (reference sequence). The CDR3 DNA follows: TGTGCCAGCAGTCTTCGTGGGGGAGAGACCCAGTACTTC. Protein: CASSLRGGETQYF. The entire variable domain, with the rest obtained from reference TRBV5-4 and TRBJ2-5, is as follows: ETGVTQSPTHLIKTRGQQVTLRCSSQSGHNTVSWYQQALGQGPQFIFQYYREEENGRGNFPPRFSGLQFPNYSSELNVNALELDDSALYLCASSLRGGETQYFGPGTRLLVL.

V and J are TRBV2 and TRBJ2-1; D is possibly TRBD2 (6 bases). The germline CDR1 and CDR2 sequences are SNHLY and FYNNEI. The CDR3 totals 14 residues. V was cut by 8 bases and J by 7 bases, with 18 bases left in between. CDR3 residues: CASFPRRDGNEQFF. CDR3 nucleotides: TGTGCCAGCTTCCCAAGGCGGGATGGAAATGAGCAGTTCTTC.

This clone has just a few counts. V usage is TRBV10-2 and J usage is TRBJ1-1; D unclear. This CDR3 is built from 13 residues. Looked up from germline, CDR1 is WSHSY and CDR2 is SAAADI. Trimming removed 2 bases from V and 1 base from J, with 5 bases in between. CDR3 nucleotide sequence: TGCGCCAGCAGTGAGATCAGGAACACTGAAGCTTTCTTT. The encoded protein is CASSEIRNTEAFF.

V is TRBV7-9 and J is TRBJ2-5; D unresolved. The V and J ends lost 2 bases and 4 bases respectively, with 8 bases between them. In germline, CDR1 is SEHNR, CDR2 FQNEAQ (reference sequence). The CDR3 loop spans 13 amino acids. The CDR3 here is CASSLRPGETQYF. The DNA for the CDR3 is TGTGCCAGCAGCTTAAGACCGGGAGAGACCCAGTACTTC.

This chain connects TRBV23-1 to TRBJ2-7; D not certain. TRBV23-1 is an ORF, and what it does is uncertain. V dropped 9 bases and J dropped 3 bases, with 12 bases sitting between them. The CDR3 runs 12 residues. As DNA, the CDR3 is TGCGCCAGGCTGGGCAGCAACTACGAGCAGTACTTC. Translation gives CARLGSNYEQYF.

The CDR3 protein is CASSLYGALGGNTIYF. CDR3 DNA sequence: TGTGCCAGCAGCTTGTACGGGGCCCTTGGTGGAAACACCATATATTTT. This chain uses TRBV5-4 with TRBJ1-3, with D tentatively TRBD1 (5 bases). The germline gives CDR1 SGHNT, CDR2 YYREEE (reference sequence). Trimming took 1 base from V and 3 from J, leaving 14 bases between them. The CDR3 totals 16 residues.